This is a list of T cell receptor beta chains from one sample in a study of blood T cell repertoires in COVID-19. The protocol was immunoSEQ multiplex PCR, while the TCRdb copy is restricted to in-frame clones and leaves out a portion. This sample has approximately 160,000 clones, with around 80% found just once. Sequenced material: PBMCs or T cells enriched from blood (not recorded which). The source of these receptors is a middle-aged man who had recovered from COVID-19. CDR3s include the opening cysteine and the closing phenylalanine or tryptophan. Each record gives: clone size, V gene, D gene, J gene, CDR3 protein, CDR3 DNA. D genes are given only for firm matches. Size is stated for part of the rows, as once, few or many counts, or as a class when the clone is expanded.

-,TRBV27,-,TRBJ1-4,CASSPRGGNEKLFF,TGTGCCAGCAGTCCCCGCGGGGGTAATGAAAAACTGTTTTTT
-,TRBV7-9,TRBD1,TRBJ1-1,CASSPQQGARVTEAFF,TGTGCCAGCAGCCCCCAACAGGGGGCTCGGGTCACTGAAGCTTTCTTT
once,TRBV7-8,TRBD1,TRBJ1-6,CASSLAGGQINSPLHF,TGTGCCAGCAGCTTAGCGGGGGGACAGATAAATTCACCCCTCCACTTT
-,TRBV29-1,TRBD1,TRBJ1-2,CSVPRQGSYGYTF,TGCAGCGTGCCCCGACAGGGGTCCTATGGCTACACCTTC
-,TRBV19,-,TRBJ1-4,CASVQDSTNEKLFF,TGTGCCAGCGTCCAAGACAGCACTAATGAAAAACTGTTTTTT
-,TRBV18,-,TRBJ2-7,CASSPDTYEQYF,TGTGCCAGCTCACCCGACACCTACGAGCAGTACTTC
once,TRBV11-3,TRBD1,TRBJ2-2,CASSLAGQGYTGELFF,TGTGCCAGCAGCTTGGCGGGACAGGGGTACACCGGGGAGCTGTTTTTT
once,TRBV27,-,TRBJ2-1,CASSLNRGLAAYNEQFF,TGTGCCAGCAGTTTAAATCGCGGGTTAGCGGCCTACAATGAGCAGTTCTTC
few,TRBV5-1,TRBD1,TRBJ2-7,CASSLGGTGNDEQYF,TGCGCCAGCAGCTTGGGAGGGACAGGGAACGACGAGCAGTACTTC
-,TRBV6-5,-,TRBJ2-7,CASASGSSYEQYF,TGTGCCAGCGCGTCGGGAAGCTCCTACGAGCAGTACTTC
-,TRBV5-4,TRBD1,TRBJ1-1,CASSLEQGTEAFF,TGTGCCAGCAGCTTGGAACAGGGGACTGAAGCTTTCTTT
-,TRBV27,TRBD2,TRBJ2-1,CASSPASSGGNEQFF,TGTGCCAGCAGTCCAGCATCTAGCGGGGGGAATGAGCAGTTCTTC
-,TRBV12-3/TRBV12-4,-,TRBJ2-5,CASSRTVQETQYF,TGTGCCAGCAGCCGGACAGTCCAAGAGACCCAGTACTTC
-,TRBV4-1,-,TRBJ1-1,CASSHLRGNTEAFF,TGCGCCAGCAGCCATCTCAGGGGGAACACTGAAGCTTTCTTT
-,TRBV30,-,TRBJ1-1,CAWKGGGEAFF,TGTGCCTGGAAAGGGGGGGGTGAAGCTTTCTTT
few,TRBV27,TRBD1,TRBJ1-5,CATRTGGGEQPQHF,TGTGCCACCCGGACAGGGGGCGGGGAGCAGCCCCAGCATTTT
-,TRBV19,-,TRBJ1-5,CASRLRESRQPQHF,TGTGCCAGTAGACTCCGGGAATCGAGGCAGCCCCAGCATTTT
-,TRBV19,-,TRBJ1-5,CASSILDINQPQHF,TGTGCCAGTAGTATCTTGGACATCAATCAGCCCCAGCATTTT
-,TRBV6-5,-,TRBJ1-2,CASSQGPANYGYTF,TGTGCCAGCAGTCAGGGTCCGGCTAACTATGGCTACACCTTC
-,TRBV5-4,-,TRBJ1-2,CASSSGMAWRGGYTF,TGTGCCAGCAGCTCTGGAATGGCCTGGCGGGGGGGCTACACCTTC
-,TRBV30,-,TRBJ2-3,CAWSVGVNTDTQYF,TGTGCCTGGAGTGTAGGGGTGAACACAGATACGCAGTATTTT
-,TRBV6-5,-,TRBJ2-2,CASSYSPSLTGELFF,TGTGCCAGCAGTTACTCGCCTAGCCTTACCGGGGAGCTGTTTTTT
-,TRBV14,-,TRBJ1-4,CASSPRTGKEKLFF,TGTGCCAGCAGTCCTAGGACGGGGAAGGAAAAACTGTTTTTT
-,TRBV6-1,-,TRBJ1-2,CASSEARVGYGYTF,TGTGCCAGCAGTGAAGCCCGGGTTGGGTATGGCTACACCTTC
-,TRBV23-1,-,TRBJ1-5,CASSQPRTPELYQPQHF,TGCGCCAGCAGTCAACCTCGGACACCGGAATTGTATCAGCCCCAGCATTTT
-,TRBV6-1,-,TRBJ1-1,CASSESVNTEAFF,TGTGCCAGCAGTGAATCAGTGAACACTGAAGCTTTCTTT
-,TRBV3-1/TRBV3-2,TRBD2,TRBJ2-5,CASKKRGAQETQYF,TGTGCCAGCAAGAAGCGGGGGGCGCAAGAGACCCAGTACTTC
-,TRBV4-1,-,TRBJ2-2,CASMPGGRTGELFF,TGCGCCAGCATGCCGGGGGGCCGCACCGGGGAGCTGTTTTTT
-,TRBV2,-,TRBJ2-7,CASTIGQGISEQYF,TGTGCCAGCACCATAGGGCAGGGTATTAGCGAGCAGTACTTC
many,TRBV11-2,TRBD2,TRBJ2-5,CASSFGRTSGGQETQYF,TGTGCCAGCAGCTTCGGACGAACTAGCGGGGGGCAAGAGACCCAGTACTTC
-,TRBV7-3,-,TRBJ2-1,CASSPSFTELINEQFF,TGTGCCAGCAGCCCTAGCTTTACAGAACTAATCAATGAGCAGTTCTTC
-,TRBV4-3,-,TRBJ1-6,CASSHDTGGNSPLHF,TGCGCCAGCAGCCATGATACAGGAGGGAATTCACCCCTCCACTTT
-,TRBV9,-,TRBJ2-3,CASSLGEGTDTQYF,TGTGCCAGCAGCCTGGGGGAGGGCACAGATACGCAGTATTTT